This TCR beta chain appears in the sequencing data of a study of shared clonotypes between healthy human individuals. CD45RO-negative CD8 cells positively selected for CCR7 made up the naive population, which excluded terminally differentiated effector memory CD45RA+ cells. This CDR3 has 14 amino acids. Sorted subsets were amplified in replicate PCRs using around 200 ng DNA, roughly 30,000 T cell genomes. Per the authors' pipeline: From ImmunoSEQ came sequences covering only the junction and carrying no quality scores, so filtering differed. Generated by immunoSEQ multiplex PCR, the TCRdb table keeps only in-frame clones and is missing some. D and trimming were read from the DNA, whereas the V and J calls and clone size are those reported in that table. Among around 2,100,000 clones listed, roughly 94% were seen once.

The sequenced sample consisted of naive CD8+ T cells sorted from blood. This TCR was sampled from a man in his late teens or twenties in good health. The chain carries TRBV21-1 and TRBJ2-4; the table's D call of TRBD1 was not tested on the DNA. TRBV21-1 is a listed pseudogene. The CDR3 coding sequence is TGTGCCAGCAGCAAAAGTCAGACCAAAAACATTCAGTACTTC. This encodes CASSKSQTKNIQYF.